Shown below are 28 T cell receptor beta chains from a single sample sequenced in a study of blood T cell repertoires in COVID-19 (dated by TCRdb to the early 2020s). Libraries came from the immunoSEQ multiplex PCR assay. In TCRdb, the immuneACCESS table is reduced to in-frame sequences with V and J assigned. These tables do not hold every clone; where another copy was compared, an unresolved V gene accounts for under half, and the others remain unexplained. A total of about 240,000 clones appear in this sample, around 83% of them only once. Roughly 1.9% of the sample is in the top ten clones. Sequencing used peripheral blood. These receptors all stem from a man aged 25-45 years who had recovered from COVID-19.

This chain joins TRBV4-1 and TRBJ2-3; D gene unclear. Germline lookup yields CDR1 MGHRA and CDR2 YSYEKL. This CDR3 contains 14 residues. The V end lost 0 bases, the J end lost 6 bases, and 10 bases lay between the germline ends. CDR3 loop: CASSQERRADTQYF. CDR3 DNA: TGCGCCAGCAGCCAAGAGCGTCGTGCGGATACGCAGTATTTT.

Note on this clone: This same CDR3 is encoded by further DNA sequences in the sample. V is TRBV5-1 and J is TRBJ2-5, with 9 bases matching TRBD1. Per the germline V gene, CDR1 is SGHRS and CDR2 is YFSETQ. J was trimmed by 0 bases and V by 2 bases; bases with no gene match: 2. CDR3 length: 15 amino acids. CDR3 amino acids: CASSFGQGYQETQYF. In DNA, the CDR3 is TGCGCCAGCAGCTTCGGACAGGGGTACCAAGAGACCCAGTACTTC.

This chain connects TRBV20-1 to TRBJ2-5; D is perhaps TRBD2 (5 bases). Germline lookup yields CDR1 DFQATT and CDR2 SNEGSKA (reference sequence). CDR3 length: 16 amino acids. V dropped 3 bases and J dropped 5 bases, with 22 bases sitting between them. CDR3 coding DNA: TGCAGTGCTAGTAGTATGCAACTAGGTAGTCGGGAGACCCAGTACTTC. It codes for CSASSMQLGSRETQYF.

This clone appeared a few times. This chain joins TRBV2 and TRBJ1-1; D might be TRBD1 (6 bases). Germline V gene lookup returns CDR1 SNHLY and CDR2 FYNNEI. The length of the CDR3 is 11 residues. The ends were cut back, 8 bases at V and 6 bases at J, with 10 bases in the middle. This CDR3 reads CASGRGAEAFF. DNA of the CDR3: TGTGCCAGCGGGAGGGGGGCTGAAGCTTTCTTT.

The CDR3 DNA reads TGTGCCAGCAGCCAAGATGGTGGCCTCTATGGCTACACCTTC. Translation: CASSQDGGLYGYTF. J is TRBJ1-2 and V is TRBV14; no clear D gene. The V end lost 0 bases, the J end lost 4 bases, and 9 bases lay between the germline ends. Looked up from germline, CDR1 is SGHDN and CDR2 is FVKESK. The CDR3 consists of 14 residues.

V is TRBV19 and J is TRBJ2-1; 7 bases agree with TRBD1. Trimming took 10 bases from V and 2 from J; bases not matched to a gene: 14. Per germline, CDR1 LNHDA and CDR2 SQIVND (reference sequence). This CDR3 spans 16 amino acids. CDR3: CATRITGTEPYNEQFF. As DNA, the CDR3 is TGTGCCACGAGGATCACTGGGACAGAGCCCTACAATGAGCAGTTCTTC.

CDR3 sequence reads: CASRQGAQAFF. The CDR3 region has the DNA TGTGCCAGCAGACAGGGGGCTCAAGCTTTCTTT. The chain is built from TRBV6-5 and TRBJ1-1, with TRBD1 matching over 9 bases. The junction had 2 bases not matched to a gene; V was cut back by 6 bases and J by 9 bases. Germline lookup yields CDR1 MNHEY and CDR2 SVGAGI. The CDR3 covers 11 residues.

The rearrangement links TRBV7-3 to TRBJ2-1; 10 bases are a match to TRBD2. The germline CDR1 and CDR2 sequences are SGHTA and FQGTGA. The CDR3 has 19 amino acids. Trimming took 2 bases from V and 8 from J; bases not matched to a gene: 18. As DNA, the CDR3 is TGTGCCAGCAGCTTACGTCCTAGCGGGGGCACCGGACCCGTGGATGAGCAGTTCTTC. It codes for CASSLRPSGGTGPVDEQFF.

The chain carries TRBV24-1 and TRBJ2-5, with TRBD2 identical over 7 bases. After removal of 7 bases from V and 3 bases from J, the junction contained 7 bases not matched to a gene. Germline assignment: CDR1 KGHDR and CDR2 SFDVKD. This CDR3 region has 14 residues. DNA of the CDR3: TGTGCCACCAGCCCGGCGGGGGTCGAAGAGACCCAGTACTTC. This codes for CATSPAGVEETQYF.

The table lists this clone with a count of one. Other DNA sequences in this sample translate to the same CDR3. V is TRBV6-5 and J is TRBJ1-1, with D possibly matching TRBD1 (5 bases). CDR1 is MNHEY and CDR2 is SVGAGI in the germline V gene. Trimming cost V 6 bases and J 5 bases, with 7 bases left between them. This CDR3 is built from 11 residues. The CDR3 sequence: CASSQGTEAFF. In DNA form, the CDR3 reads TGTGCCAGCAGCCAGGGTACTGAAGCTTTCTTT.

A single count supports this clone. This chain links TRBV7-7 with TRBJ2-3, with D tentatively TRBD2 (6 bases). The CDR3 has 16 residues. Germline CDR1 and CDR2: SSHAT and FNYEAQ (reference sequence). V dropped 1 base and J dropped 2 bases, with 13 bases sitting between them. The CDR3 nucleotides are TGTGCCAGCAGCTTAGGCCGGGACTCGTACACAGATACGCAGTATTTT. Translation: CASSLGRDSYTDTQYF.

This clone showed up just a few times. The chain is built from TRBV6-5 and TRBJ2-7; D perhaps matches TRBD1 (6 bases). The CDR3 is 12 amino acids. CDR1 is MNHEY and CDR2 is SVGAGI in the germline V gene. Trimming pared 6 bases from V and 4 bases from J, leaving 10 bases between. CDR3 nucleotide sequence: TGTGCCAGCAGCCGGCAGGGGTACGAGCAGTACGTC. Translated, it gives CASSRQGYEQYV.

The chain uses TRBV10-3 and TRBJ1-2; D is unclear. This CDR3 contains 13 residues. Germline assignment: CDR1 ENHRY and CDR2 SYGVKD. Trimming took 4 bases from V and 5 from J, leaving 11 bases between them. CDR3 sequence: CAISAGSGYGYTF. DNA of the CDR3: TGTGCCATCAGTGCTGGCAGCGGTTATGGCTACACCTTC.

This clone was observed a handful of times. This rearrangement joins TRBV12-3 or TRBV12-4 to TRBJ2-2, with D unresolved. V lost 1 base to trimming and J lost 6 bases, with 6 bases between them. This CDR3 is built from 13 residues. The CDR3 spells CASSLGPSGELFF. The CDR3 nucleotides read TGTGCCAGCAGTTTAGGGCCCTCCGGGGAGCTGTTTTTT.

The rearrangement joins TRBV7-6 to TRBJ2-3; possible D gene TRBD1, 5 bases. The germline CDR1 and CDR2 sequences are SGHVS and FNYEAQ. V was trimmed by 0 bases and J by 0 bases, leaving 10 bases between them. The CDR3 has 16 amino acids. The CDR3 DNA follows: TGTGCCAGCAGCTTAGCGACAGCTTATAGCACAGATACGCAGTATTTT. It encodes CASSLATAYSTDTQYF.

The V and J genes are TRBV28 and TRBJ1-2; no clear D. The length of the CDR3 is 14 residues. The germline V gene encodes CDR1 MDHEN and CDR2 SYDVKM. Trimming cost V 2 bases and J 0 bases, with 7 bases left between them. The chain's CDR3 is CASSLVEANYGYTF. CDR3 nucleotides: TGTGCCAGCAGTTTAGTAGAAGCTAACTATGGCTACACCTTC.

The gene calls are TRBV5-1 and TRBJ2-7, with TRBD1 matching over 7 bases. Losses at the gene ends were 0 bases for V and 4 bases for J; bases not matched to a gene: 7. Per germline, CDR1 SGHRS and CDR2 YFSETQ. The CDR3 is 15 residues long. The CDR3 sequence is CASSLEGGLRYEQYV. Written as DNA, the CDR3 is TGCGCCAGCAGCTTGGAAGGGGGCCTCCGTTACGAGCAGTACGTC.

J is TRBJ2-1 and V is TRBV7-9; 9 nucleotides line up with TRBD1. V dropped 2 bases and J dropped 6; count of bases not matched to a gene: 5. This CDR3 contains 15 residues. Germline CDR1 reads SEHNR; CDR2 reads FQNEAQ (reference sequence). In DNA, the CDR3 is TGTGCCAGCAGCTTACCTGGGACAGGGAGCAATGAGCAGTTCTTC. Protein: CASSLPGTGSNEQFF.

The rearrangement uses TRBV7-9 and TRBJ2-2; 9 bases line up with TRBD2. The CDR3 sequence is 15 residues long. From germline, CDR1 is SEHNR and CDR2 FQNEAQ (reference sequence). V gave up 5 bases and J gave up 3 bases; unmatched junction bases: 4. The CDR3 region has the DNA TGTGCCAGCAGCCAAAGCGGGGGGTACACCGGGGAGCTGTTTTTT. Its protein product is CASSQSGGYTGELFF.

V and J are TRBV19 and TRBJ2-1; 10 bases are a match to TRBD2. From germline, CDR1 is LNHDA and CDR2 SQIVND (reference sequence). Trimming removed 6 bases from V and 3 bases from J; junction bases left unmatched: 11. The CDR3 extends over 17 amino acids. The chain's CDR3 is CASSSHGSGGLYNEQFF. The CDR3 DNA is TGTGCCAGTAGCTCTCATGGTAGCGGGGGGCTCTACAATGAGCAGTTCTTC. The full variable domain, completed using reference TRBV19 and TRBJ2-1, is DGGITQSPKYLFRKEGQNVTLSCEQNLNHDAMYWYRQDPGQGLRLIYYSQIVNDFQKGDIAEGYSVSREKKESFPLTVTSAQKNPTAFYLCASSSHGSGGLYNEQFFGPGTRLTVL.

This clone has a single count. Additional DNA sequences in this sample encode the identical CDR3. The chain employs TRBV5-1 and TRBJ1-1, with 7 bases lining up with TRBD1. Germline V lookup: CDR1 SGHRS, CDR2 YFSETQ. The CDR3 consists of 14 residues. Trimming at V came to 0 bases and at J to 1 base, leaving 0 bases not matched to a gene. CDR3: CASSLAGGNTEAFF. CDR3 nucleotide sequence: TGCGCCAGCAGCTTGGCAGGGGGGAACACTGAAGCTTTCTTT.

This chain uses TRBV3-1 (or the pseudogene TRBV3-2) with TRBJ2-7; D is unresolved. V was cut by 3 bases and J by 1 base, with 16 bases left in between. Germline V gene data show CDR1 as LGHDT and CDR2 as YNNKEL (reference sequence). The CDR3 is made up of 16 amino acids. The DNA for the CDR3 is TGTGCCAGCAGCCACGATGGATACGGCGGATCCTACGAGCAGTACTTC. Residues: CASSHDGYGGSYEQYF.

This clone showed up just a few times. The rearrangement links TRBV7-2 to TRBJ1-5; 9 bases agree with TRBD1. V was pared by 2 bases and J by 11 bases, with 7 bases of the junction left unmatched. CDR1 and CDR2 from the germline V gene are SGHTA and FQGNSA. The CDR3 sequence is 14 residues long. The CDR3 DNA follows: TGTGCCAGCAGCTTAAGGACAGGGGATGGGTCCCAGCATTTT. This gives the protein CASSLRTGDGSQHF.

This clone has only one observation. This chain links TRBV7-9 with TRBJ2-5, with 9 bases fitting TRBD2. Germline CDR1 SEHNR, CDR2 FQNEAQ (reference sequence). This CDR3 region has 13 residues. V lost 5 bases to trimming and J lost 4 bases; unmatched junction nucleotides: 2. Here the CDR3 reads CASSRGLAETQYF. CDR3 DNA: TGTGCCAGCAGCCGGGGACTAGCAGAGACCCAGTACTTC.

This clone was seen a single time. V and J are TRBV6-1 and TRBJ1-1; no firm D call. V lost 3 bases, J lost 11 bases, and 10 bases lay in between. CDR1 MNHNS and CDR2 SASEGT come from the germline V gene. The CDR3 extends over 11 amino acids. The CDR3 loop is CASSEIVRAFF. The CDR3 DNA reads TGTGCCAGCAGTGAGATAGTGAGGGCTTTCTTT.

The gene calls are TRBV6-6 and TRBJ2-7; D is unresolved. The germline gives CDR1 MNHNY, CDR2 SVGAGI (reference sequence). CDR3 length: 11 residues. Trimming shortened V by 5 bases and J by 3 bases, and 5 bases separated the two germline ends. The CDR3 DNA is TGTGCCAGCAGTACGGGCTACGAGCAGTACTTC. Amino acids: CASSTGYEQYF.

V gene TRBV7-6 combines with J gene TRBJ2-1; TRBD2 agrees at 8 bases. The CDR3 spans 15 residues. Germline trimming cut 4 bases from V and 6 bases from J; bases unmatched to any gene: 8. Germline V gives CDR1 SGHVS, CDR2 FNYEAQ. CDR3 in amino acids: CASSSLSGATNEQFF. The CDR3, as DNA: TGTGCCAGCAGCTCCCTTAGCGGGGCGACCAATGAGCAGTTCTTC.

The V gene is TRBV25-1, the J gene TRBJ1-2; tentative D call: TRBD1 (5 bases). This CDR3 contains 11 residues. V was pared by 6 bases and J by 5 bases, with 7 bases between. Germline loops: CDR1 MGHDK, CDR2 SYGVNS. CDR3 residues: CASSGGYGYTF. The CDR3 region has the DNA TGTGCCAGCAGCGGGGGATATGGCTACACCTTC.